The next 14 T cell receptor beta chains were all read from a single sample in a study of shared clonotypes between healthy human individuals. The protocol was immunoSEQ multiplex PCR, while the TCRdb copy is restricted to in-frame clones and leaves out a portion. The table records about 1 million clones, more than 65% of them present only once. Sequencing was carried out using memory CD4+ T cells sorted from blood. Subset noted: CD45RA-negative fraction. These receptors were taken from a man aged 18 to 29 in good health.

J is TRBJ2-3 and V is TRBV7-3, with D perhaps matching TRBD1 (5 bases). The V end was cut by 6 bases, the J end by 3 bases, with 10 bases between. Germline CDR1 is SGHTA and CDR2 is FQGTGA. The CDR3 extends over 13 amino acids. CDR3 residues: CASRPTVTDTQYF. Written as DNA, the CDR3 is TGTGCCAGCAGGCCGACAGTTACAGATACGCAGTATTTT.

V is TRBV5-1 and J is TRBJ2-2; 8 nucleotides align to TRBD1. V trimming: 6 bases; J trimming: 4 bases; junction bases outside the gene matches: 8. The V gene's germline CDR1 is SGHRS and CDR2 YFSETQ. This CDR3 has 15 amino acids. The CDR3 region has the DNA TGCGCCAGCACGGGGGAGACAGGGGTCACCGGGGAGCTGTTTTTT. Residues: CASTGETGVTGELFF.

The V call is TRBV10-3, the J call TRBJ2-7; TRBD1 matches at 10 bases. CDR1 is ENHRY, CDR2 SYGVKD, per germline. The V segment lost 2 bases and the J segment 0 bases; nucleotides outside the gene matches: 4. This CDR3 has 16 residues. CDR3 loop: CAISERDRGSSYEQYF. The CDR3, as DNA: TGTGCCATCAGTGAGCGGGACAGGGGAAGCTCCTACGAGCAGTACTTC.

The sample holds a few counts of this clone. This chain joins TRBV7-3 and TRBJ2-6; D remains ambiguous. The CDR3 is 13 amino acids. Trimming stripped 3 bases from V and 0 bases from J, with 0 bases between. CDR1 and CDR2 from the germline V gene are SGHTA and FQGTGA. The CDR3 reads CASSFSGANVLTF. The CDR3 DNA sequence: TGTGCCAGCAGCTTCTCTGGGGCCAACGTCCTGACTTTC.

This clone was picked up one time. Other nucleotide sequences in the sample specify the same CDR3. The V call is TRBV10-3, the J call TRBJ1-5; weak D call: TRBD1 (6 bases). The CDR3 runs 14 residues. Trimming took off 5 bases at V and 4 bases at J, with 12 bases between the two ends. From germline, CDR1 is ENHRY and CDR2 SYGVKD. The CDR3 loop is CAISSGQGNQPQHF. The DNA of the CDR3 is TGTGCCATCAGTTCGGGGCAGGGGAATCAGCCCCAGCATTTT.

This chain links TRBV11-2 with TRBJ2-3; perhaps D is TRBD1 or TRBD2 (5 bases each). V was trimmed by 5 bases and J by 2 bases, leaving 17 bases between them. This CDR3 spans 16 amino acids. Germline CDR1 SGHAT, CDR2 FQNNGV. This chain's CDR3 is CASSLGDGLFTDTQYF. CDR3 sequence (DNA): TGTGCCAGCAGCCTGGGGGACGGATTGTTCACAGATACGCAGTATTTT.

Concerning this clone: A much larger clone is a single base away; this may be a read error. DNA of the CDR3: TGTGCCAGCAGCTTGGAAGAGACCCAGTACTTC. Residues: CASSLEETQYF. This chain joins TRBV5-4 and TRBJ2-5; D uncertain. Germline lookup yields CDR1 SGHNT and CDR2 YYREEE (reference sequence). The CDR3 consists of 11 residues. V lost 0 bases, J lost 3 bases, and 0 bases lay in between.

V and J are TRBV4-3 and TRBJ2-1; the D gene could be TRBD1 or TRBD2 (7 bases each). Germline loops: CDR1 LGHNA, CDR2 YSLEER. This CDR3 is 17 amino acids long. V was shortened by 0 bases and J by 1 base, with 13 bases between the two germline ends. This chain's CDR3 is CASSQDPGGASYNEQFF. The CDR3, as DNA: TGCGCCAGCAGCCAAGATCCAGGGGGGGCTTCCTACAATGAGCAGTTCTTC.

The chain recombines TRBV29-1 with TRBJ2-1; TRBD1 might be the D (6 bases). CDR1 is SQVTM, CDR2 ANQGSEA, per germline. The V gene lost 7 bases and the J gene lost 6 bases, with 13 bases spanning the gap. There are 12 residues in the CDR3. The CDR3 DNA sequence: TGCAGCGCCGGACAGACCGTCAATGAGCAGTTCTTC. This sequence encodes CSAGQTVNEQFF.

In the case of this clone: Other DNA sequences from this sample encode an identical CDR3 as well. This sequence joins TRBV19 and TRBJ2-3; D is unclear. This CDR3 contains 14 residues. Trimming took off 1 base at V and 1 base at J, with 6 bases between the two ends. Germline V gene lookup returns CDR1 LNHDA and CDR2 SQIVND (reference sequence). CDR3 amino acids: CASSIGGGTDTQYF. CDR3 coding DNA: TGTGCCAGTAGTATAGGTGGAGGCACAGATACGCAGTATTTT.

A word on this clone: The same CDR3 arises from other DNA sequences in this sample as well. CDR3 sequence (DNA): TGCGCCAGCAGCTTAGACGTGAACACTGAAGCTTTCTTT. This codes for CASSLDVNTEAFF. The chain uses TRBV5-1 and TRBJ1-1; D not certain. Trimming left V 2 bases short and J 0 bases short, with 5 bases between. The CDR3 covers 13 residues. CDR1 is SGHRS and CDR2 is YFSETQ in the germline V gene. Variable domain in full (rest from reference TRBV5-1 and TRBJ1-1): KAGVTQTPRYLIKTRGQQVTLSCSPISGHRSVSWYQQTPGQGLQFLFEYFSETQRNKGNFPGRFSGRQFSNSRSEMNVSTLELGDSALYLCASSLDVNTEAFFGQGTRLTVV.

With respect to this clone: Other DNA sequences within the sample encode an identical CDR3. The CDR3 sequence is CASSPRTGGYNEQFF. DNA of the CDR3: TGTGCCAGCAGCCCGCGGACAGGGGGCTACAATGAGCAGTTCTTC. The gene calls are TRBV11-3 and TRBJ2-1; 10 nucleotides line up with TRBD1. Germline trimming cut 5 bases from V and 3 bases from J; bases unmatched to any gene: 4. CDR3 size: 15 residues. Germline V lookup: CDR1 SGHNT, CDR2 YENEEA. Drawing the rest from reference TRBV11-3 and TRBJ2-1, the complete variable domain is EAGVVQSPRYKIIEKKQPVAFWCNPISGHNTLYWYLQNLGQGPELLIRYENEEAVDDSQLPKDRFSAERLKGVDSTLKIQPAELGDSAVYLCASSPRTGGYNEQFFGPGTRLTVL.

The chain employs TRBV10-3 and TRBJ1-5, with TRBD1 matching over 7 bases. Germline lookup yields CDR1 ENHRY and CDR2 SYGVKD. Losses at the gene ends were 0 bases for V and 6 bases for J; bases not matched to a gene: 2. This CDR3 region has 14 residues. CDR3 in DNA: TGTGCCATCAGTGAGTCGCCAGGGGGTCAGCCCCAGCATTTT. Translating it yields CAISESPGGQPQHF.

Points on this clone: Relative to the germline gene, one junction end is altered; a read error may explain this. The gene calls are TRBV7-7 and TRBJ2-2; TRBD1 aligns across 7 bases. Germline V lookup: CDR1 SSHAT, CDR2 FNYEAQ (reference sequence). There are 17 residues in the CDR3. The CDR3 loop reads CASSYNQDRANTGELFF. The CDR3 DNA follows: TGTGCTAGCAGCTACAACCAAGACAGGGCGAACACCGGGGAGCTGTTTTTT.